Below, 5 T cell receptor beta chains from the same sample are listed, as sequenced in a study of shared clonotypes between healthy human individuals. Measured with immunoSEQ multiplex PCR; TCRdb has only the in-frame clones, and not every one. The sample includes about 450,000 clones, roughly 83% of them seen just once. Sequencing was done on a sample of PBMCs. The receptors were sampled from a woman between 40 and 50 years old in good health. Some clones in this sample may be carry-over from other donors' samples.

The V and J genes are TRBV6-1 and TRBJ2-7; 9 nucleotides line up with TRBD1. The CDR3 sequence is 14 residues long. Germline assignment: CDR1 MNHNS and CDR2 SASEGT. V lost 0 bases and J lost 6; bases outside the gene matches: 3. The CDR3 nucleotides read TGTGCCAGCAGTGAAGCTTGGGACAGGGTCGAGCAGTACTTC. This codes for CASSEAWDRVEQYF.

The chain employs TRBV29-1 and TRBJ2-5, with TRBD1 identical over 8 bases. Germline V CDR1 and CDR2: SQVTM, ANQGSEA. The trim removed 8 bases at V and 5 bases at J, leaving 10 bases unmatched. The CDR3 runs 13 residues. CDR3 in amino acids: CSSSTGVGETQYF. The CDR3, as DNA: TGCAGCTCTTCGACAGGGGTGGGGGAGACCCAGTACTTC.

The chain is built from TRBV10-3 and TRBJ2-1, with D possibly matching TRBD2 (5 bases). With 11 bases removed from V and 3 bases from J, the gap between germline ends came to 11 bases. Looked up from germline, CDR1 is ENHRY and CDR2 is SYGVKD. The CDR3 covers 12 residues. The CDR3 reads CACGSNYNEQFF. Here the CDR3 DNA reads TGTGCCTGCGGGTCGAACTACAATGAGCAGTTCTTC.

The chain combines TRBV28 with TRBJ2-1; 7 bases line up with TRBD1. This CDR3 has 15 amino acids. J was trimmed by 3 bases and V by 7 bases; bases with no gene match: 9. Germline-derived CDR1 and CDR2 are MDHEN and SYDVKM. The CDR3 reads CASTPKGDSYNEQFF. The CDR3 DNA sequence: TGTGCCAGCACCCCTAAGGGGGACAGCTACAATGAGCAGTTCTTC.

The V gene is TRBV27, the J gene TRBJ2-7; 11 bases align to TRBD2. After removal of 7 bases from V and 4 bases from J, the junction contained 15 bases not matched to a gene. The CDR3 runs 17 residues. Germline-derived CDR1 and CDR2 are MNHEY and SMNVEV (reference sequence). The CDR3 DNA sequence: TGTGCCAGCACTGCTCTAGCGGGAGGCCTGTTATCTTACGAGCAGTACTTC. It codes for CASTALAGGLLSYEQYF.